Each of the 30 T cell receptor beta chains below was sequenced from the same sample in a study of control samples from healthy donors and cancer patients (dated by TCRdb to between 2020 and 2021). The library was made by the immunoSEQ multiplex PCR assay. TCRdb carries this immuneACCESS record with in-frame sequences only. Its versions omit some clonotypes, under half of them owing to an unresolved V gene in the studies checked, with the rest unexplained. In all, the sample holds about 170,000 clones, and around 88% of those were seen once. The ten top clones hold 4.5% to 6% of the sample. Material: blood. The receptor set was obtained from a woman under 40 in good health.

The J gene is TRBJ2-7, the V gene TRBV18; perhaps TRBD1 as D (6 bases). This CDR3 is built from 14 residues. Trimming pared 4 bases from V and 3 bases from J, leaving 13 bases between. Germline V lookup: CDR1 KGHSH, CDR2 LQKENI. CDR3 protein: CASSLQGIGYEQYF. CDR3 bases: TGTGCCAGCTCACTACAGGGTATTGGCTACGAGCAGTACTTC.

This rearrangement joins TRBV6-5 to TRBJ1-3; tentative D call: TRBD1 (5 bases). V dropped 6 bases and J dropped 0 bases, with 9 bases sitting between them. The CDR3 sequence is 14 residues long. Germline V lookup: CDR1 MNHEY, CDR2 SVGAGI. The CDR3 spells CASSLTVSGNTIYF. The CDR3 coding sequence is TGTGCCAGCAGCCTGACAGTCTCTGGAAACACCATATATTTT.

This chain uses TRBV28 with TRBJ1-4; D not certain. The germline V gene encodes CDR1 MDHEN and CDR2 SYDVKM. This CDR3 spans 14 amino acids. V was trimmed by 8 bases and J by 0 bases, leaving 10 bases between them. This CDR3 is CASSPRPTNEKLFF. CDR3 coding DNA: TGTGCCAGCTCCCCCCGGCCAACTAATGAAAAACTGTTTTTT.

The V gene is TRBV20-1, the J gene TRBJ1-6; 8 nucleotides match TRBD1. There are 15 residues in the CDR3. Germline CDR1 is DFQATT and CDR2 is SNEGSKA (reference sequence). The J segment lost 5 bases and the V segment lost 3 bases, leaving 6 bases of the junction unmatched. The CDR3 coding sequence is TGCAGTGCTAGTGTCCAGGGGGCGGATAATTCACCCCTCCACTTT. Translated: CSASVQGADNSPLHF.

The V gene is TRBV7-9, the J gene TRBJ2-3; tentative D call: TRBD2 (5 bases). V gave up 8 bases and J gave up 6 bases, with 9 bases separating them. This CDR3 has 11 residues. In germline, CDR1 is SEHNR, CDR2 FQNEAQ (reference sequence). The CDR3 DNA reads TGTGCCAGCGAGGAGGCGGATACGCAGTATTTT. Encoded protein: CASEEADTQYF.

The rearrangement uses TRBV6-5 and TRBJ1-5; the D gene is possibly TRBD1 (6 bases). Looked up from germline, CDR1 is MNHEY and CDR2 is SVGAGI. The V and J ends lost 7 bases and 7 bases respectively, with 17 bases between them. The CDR3 loop spans 14 amino acids. Written as DNA, the CDR3 is TGTGCCAGCATGGCCGGGGGGCGGGGACAGCCCCAGCATTTT. Its translation: CASMAGGRGQPQHF.

V is TRBV10-3 and J is TRBJ2-5; D not resolved. The length of the CDR3 is 13 residues. Germline-derived CDR1 and CDR2 are ENHRY and SYGVKD. Trimming shortened V by 6 bases and J by 1 base, and 9 bases separated the two germline ends. The DNA of the CDR3 is TGTGCCATCAGACCCGGGTCCCAAGAGACCCAGTACTTC. It encodes CAIRPGSQETQYF.

The rearrangement links TRBV11-2 to TRBJ2-7; TRBD2 matches 10 bases. The CDR3 spans 15 residues. Germline trimming cut 5 bases from V and 3 bases from J; bases unmatched to any gene: 7. The germline CDR1 and CDR2 sequences are SGHAT and FQNNGV. In DNA form, the CDR3 reads TGTGCCAGCAGCGTAGGGCGGACTAGCGGCTACGAGCAGTACTTC. Amino acid sequence: CASSVGRTSGYEQYF.

The chain uses TRBV29-1 and TRBJ2-1; 8 bases are a match to TRBD2. V shed 5 bases, J shed 7 bases, and the junction held 7 bases outside the gene matches. CDR3 length equals 13 residues. Germline lookup yields CDR1 SQVTM and CDR2 ANQGSEA. This CDR3 is CSVQSGSLNEQFF. CDR3 bases: TGCAGCGTTCAGAGCGGGAGTCTAAATGAGCAGTTCTTC.

V gene TRBV7-9 combines with J gene TRBJ1-1; 9 positions agree with TRBD1. In germline, CDR1 is SEHNR, CDR2 FQNEAQ (reference sequence). This CDR3 contains 14 residues. Trimming cost V 4 bases and J 7 bases; bases outside gene matches: 7. DNA of the CDR3: TGTGCCAGCAGCTCACCGACGGGACAGGGTGAAGCTTTCTTT. It is translated as CASSSPTGQGEAFF.

The chain combines TRBV5-1 with TRBJ2-2; 10 bases match TRBD2. Germline CDR1 reads SGHRS; CDR2 reads YFSETQ. CDR3 length: 15 amino acids. Trimming cost V 0 bases and J 4 bases; bases outside gene matches: 0. The CDR3, as DNA: TGCGCCAGCAGCTTGGAGCGGGGGGGCACCGGGGAGCTGTTTTTT. Translated: CASSLERGGTGELFF. Full variable domain (rest looked up from reference TRBV5-1 and TRBJ2-2): KAGVTQTPRYLIKTRGQQVTLSCSPISGHRSVSWYQQTPGQGLQFLFEYFSETQRNKGNFPGRFSGRQFSNSRSEMNVSTLELGDSALYLCASSLERGGTGELFFGEGSRLTVL.

This clone occurred a few times. The rearrangement joins TRBV19 to TRBJ1-3, with D possibly TRBD1 on 6 matching bases. Germline CDR1 is LNHDA and CDR2 is SQIVND (reference sequence). This CDR3 comprises 16 residues. Trimming cost V 6 bases and J 0 bases, with 15 bases left between them. This CDR3 is CASSRFGTLSGNTIYF. CDR3 DNA sequence: TGTGCCAGTAGCAGATTCGGGACACTCTCTGGAAACACCATATATTTT.

The chain employs TRBV7-9 and TRBJ1-6, with TRBD1 identical over 10 bases. The CDR3 covers 18 residues. The V gene's germline CDR1 is SEHNR and CDR2 FQNEAQ (reference sequence). Trimming cost V 6 bases and J 0 bases; bases outside gene matches: 8. CDR3 sequence: CASRPGQGKSSYNSPLHF. CDR3 nucleotide sequence: TGTGCCAGCAGGCCGGGACAGGGGAAAAGCTCCTATAATTCACCCCTCCACTTT.

This rearrangement joins TRBV27 to TRBJ1-1; no clear D gene. The CDR3 has 15 residues. The V and J ends lost 6 bases and 4 bases respectively, with 18 bases between them. The germline gives CDR1 MNHEY, CDR2 SMNVEV (reference sequence). The CDR3 sequence is CASSPPPAPSTEAFF. In DNA, the CDR3 is TGTGCCAGCAGCCCTCCCCCAGCCCCGAGCACTGAAGCTTTCTTT.

This clone has a single count. The J gene is TRBJ2-3, the V gene TRBV7-8, with D perhaps TRBD2 (6 bases). The CDR3 is 16 amino acids. Germline CDR1 reads SGHVS; CDR2 reads FQNEAQ. With 5 bases removed from V and 0 bases from J, the gap between germline ends came to 15 bases. This CDR3 reads CASSPLSSASTDTQYF. The CDR3 DNA is TGTGCCAGCAGCCCCCTATCTAGCGCTAGCACAGATACGCAGTATTTT.

The rearrangement links TRBV6-5 to TRBJ1-1, with D perhaps TRBD1 (5 bases). The CDR3 totals 12 residues. Germline lookup yields CDR1 MNHEY and CDR2 SVGAGI. V shed 10 bases and J shed 3 bases, with 12 bases lying between them. CDR3 DNA sequence: TGTGCCACGGGGGTCGGGTACACTGAAGCTTTCTTT. Translating it yields CATGVGYTEAFF.

The chain links TRBV9 to TRBJ2-6, with no clear D. The CDR3 runs to 15 residues. With 0 bases removed from V and 0 bases from J, the gap between germline ends came to 4 bases. The germline gives CDR1 SGDLS, CDR2 YYNGEE. The CDR3 loop reads CASSVAVSGANVLTF. In DNA, the CDR3 is TGTGCCAGCAGCGTAGCAGTCTCTGGGGCCAACGTCCTGACTTTC.

The chain couples TRBV25-1 to TRBJ1-1; D is uncertain. The CDR3 runs 14 residues. V dropped 6 bases and J dropped 2 bases, with 13 bases sitting between them. The V gene's germline CDR1 is MGHDK and CDR2 SYGVNS. The CDR3 spells CASSPGYLNTEAFF. The CDR3 nucleotides are TGTGCCAGCAGCCCCGGATACCTAAACACTGAAGCTTTCTTT. Full variable domain (outside the CDR3, taken from reference TRBV25-1 and TRBJ1-1): EADIYQTPRYLVIGTGKKITLECSQTMGHDKMYWYQQDPGMELHLIHYSYGVNSTEKGDLSSESTVSRIRTEHFPLTLESARPSHTSQYLCASSPGYLNTEAFFGQGTRLTVV.

V gene TRBV24-1 combines with J gene TRBJ1-5, with D maybe TRBD1 (5 bases). V lost 3 bases and J 5 bases, leaving 19 bases between the germline ends. The germline V gene encodes CDR1 KGHDR and CDR2 SFDVKD. The CDR3 covers 17 residues. The CDR3 protein is CATSDPEGGVEYQPQHF. The CDR3 DNA reads TGTGCCACCAGTGATCCAGAGGGAGGGGTGGAATATCAGCCCCAGCATTTT.

This chain joins TRBV21-1 and TRBJ2-7; the D call of TRBD2 is as the table states it, not checked on the DNA. TRBV21-1 is a recognized pseudogene. The length of the CDR3 is 16 residues. The CDR3, as DNA: TGTGCCAGCGTCGGACTAGCGGGAGGGAGGTCCTACGAGCAGTACTTC. Translation: CASVGLAGGRSYEQYF.

The chain uses TRBV3-1 (or the pseudogene TRBV3-2) and TRBJ1-1; D gene uncertain. CDR1 and CDR2 from the germline V gene are LGHDT and YNNKEL (reference sequence). The CDR3 consists of 13 residues. V was shortened by 5 bases and J by 6 bases, with 13 bases between the two germline ends. The CDR3 DNA reads as TGTGCCAGCAGCACGTTCATTGGGTCTGAAGCTTTCTTT. Protein sequence: CASSTFIGSEAFF.

The CDR3 is CASRDRGGSTEAFF. In DNA form, the CDR3 reads TGTGCCAGCAGGGACAGGGGTGGCAGCACTGAAGCTTTCTTT. This chain links TRBV27 with TRBJ1-1, with 9 nucleotides matching TRBD1. V lost 6 bases and J lost 4; bases outside the gene matches: 6. This CDR3 is 14 amino acids long. Germline CDR1 is MNHEY and CDR2 is SMNVEV (reference sequence).

The chain uses TRBV30 and TRBJ1-3; the D gene is possibly TRBD1 (5 bases). Germline CDR1 reads GTSNPN; CDR2 reads SVGIG (reference sequence). The V end was cut by 0 bases, the J end by 2 bases, with 17 bases between. This CDR3 is 17 amino acids long. CDR3 sequence: CAWSVIGDSLPGNTIYF. CDR3 bases: TGTGCCTGGAGTGTCATAGGCGACAGCCTGCCTGGAAACACCATATATTTT.

This chain connects TRBV11-2 to TRBJ2-3, with 9 bases lining up with TRBD2. The CDR3 sequence is 15 residues long. Per the germline V gene, CDR1 is SGHAT and CDR2 is FQNNGV. V was clipped by 4 bases and J by 5 bases; unmatched bases: 7. DNA of the CDR3: TGTGCCAGCAGCTCCACGGGACTAGCAGGAGATACGCAGTATTTT. Translating it yields CASSSTGLAGDTQYF.

The chain joins TRBV7-9 to TRBJ1-5; D is unclear. The length of the CDR3 is 14 residues. The germline V gene has CDR1 SEHNR and CDR2 FQNEAQ (reference sequence). Deletions cut 2 bases from V and 2 bases from J, with 7 bases between. The CDR3 region is CASSLMQGNQPQHF. The CDR3 DNA reads TGTGCCAGCAGCTTAATGCAGGGCAATCAGCCCCAGCATTTT.

V and J are TRBV18 and TRBJ2-2; the D call may be TRBD1 or TRBD2 (5 bases each). The ends were cut back, 2 bases at V and 1 base at J, with 5 bases in the middle. Germline values: CDR1 KGHSH, CDR2 LQKENI. This CDR3 region has 14 residues. This CDR3 is CASSPGGNTGELFF. The CDR3 DNA reads TGTGCCAGCTCACCAGGGGGGAACACCGGGGAGCTGTTTTTT.

CDR3 residues: CASSDRVKIYEQYF. CDR3 bases: TGTGCCAGCAGTGACAGGGTCAAAATCTACGAGCAGTACTTC. The chain has TRBV6-1 and TRBJ2-7; possibly TRBD1 for D (5 bases). Germline CDR1 MNHNS, CDR2 SASEGT. V was pared by 3 bases and J by 3 bases, with 12 bases between. The CDR3 consists of 14 residues.

The chain recombines TRBV9 with TRBJ2-5; TRBD1 matches 7 bases. This CDR3 comprises 16 residues. CDR1 is SGDLS and CDR2 is YYNGEE in the germline V gene. The J segment lost 5 bases and the V segment lost 4 bases, leaving 14 bases of the junction unmatched. This CDR3 is CASSFRGDRLQETQYF. In DNA form, the CDR3 reads TGTGCCAGCAGCTTCCGAGGGGACAGATTACAGGAGACCCAGTACTTC. The full variable domain, its missing parts supplied by reference TRBV9 and TRBJ2-5, is DSGVTQTPKHLITATGQRVTLRCSPRSGDLSVYWYQQSLDQGLQFLIQYYNGEERAKGNILERFSAQQFPDLHSELNLSSLELGDSALYFCASSFRGDRLQETQYFGPGTRLLVL.

The chain recombines TRBV5-1 with TRBJ1-3; TRBD1 matches 8 bases. This CDR3 is built from 15 residues. The ends lost 2 bases at V and 4 bases at J; junction bases unmatched: 5. Germline V CDR1 and CDR2: SGHRS, YFSETQ. In DNA, the CDR3 is TGCGCCAGCAGCTTTGCGACAGGGGCCGGAAACACCATATATTTT. Translating it yields CASSFATGAGNTIYF.

This clone was recorded a few times. V usage is TRBV13 and J usage is TRBJ2-3, with D unclear. Trimming cost V 4 bases and J 2 bases, with 7 bases left between them. This CDR3 has 13 residues. Germline lookup yields CDR1 PRHDT and CDR2 FYEKMQ (reference sequence). CDR3 amino acids: CASSSHITDTQYF. The CDR3, as DNA: TGTGCCAGCAGCTCCCATATCACAGATACGCAGTATTTT.